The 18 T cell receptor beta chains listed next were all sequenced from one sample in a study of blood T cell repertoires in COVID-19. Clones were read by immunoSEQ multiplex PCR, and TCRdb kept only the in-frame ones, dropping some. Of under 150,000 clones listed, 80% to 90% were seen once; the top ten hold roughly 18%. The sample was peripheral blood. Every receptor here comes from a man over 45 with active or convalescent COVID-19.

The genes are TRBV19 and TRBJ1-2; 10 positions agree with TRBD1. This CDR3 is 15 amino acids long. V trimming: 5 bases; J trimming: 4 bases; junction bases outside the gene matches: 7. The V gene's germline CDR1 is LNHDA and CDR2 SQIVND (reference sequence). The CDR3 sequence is CASSPDRGPAYGYTF. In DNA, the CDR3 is TGTGCCAGTAGTCCCGACAGGGGGCCCGCCTATGGCTACACCTTC.

The chain's CDR3 is CASSEASGYNEQFF. CDR3 DNA: TGTGCCAGCAGTGAAGCTAGCGGCTACAATGAGCAGTTCTTC. The V and J genes are TRBV2 and TRBJ2-1; D may be TRBD2 (6 bases). This CDR3 region has 14 residues. Trimming left V 0 bases short and J 3 bases short, with 6 bases between. Germline V gene lookup returns CDR1 SNHLY and CDR2 FYNNEI. The complete variable domain, with remaining parts taken from reference TRBV2 and TRBJ2-1, reads EPEVTQTPSHQVTQMGQEVILRCVPISNHLYFYWYRQILGQKVEFLVSFYNNEISEKSEIFDDQFSVERPDGSNFTLKIRSTKLEDSAMYFCASSEASGYNEQFFGPGTRLTVL.

CDR3 in amino acids: CSASSGDQPQHF. CDR3 bases: TGCAGTGCTAGTTCAGGGGATCAGCCCCAGCATTTT. The V and J genes are TRBV20-1 and TRBJ1-5; maybe TRBD1 (6 bases). CDR1 is DFQATT and CDR2 is SNEGSKA in the germline V gene (reference sequence). The CDR3 extends over 12 amino acids. V was pared by 3 bases and J by 5 bases, with 8 bases between.

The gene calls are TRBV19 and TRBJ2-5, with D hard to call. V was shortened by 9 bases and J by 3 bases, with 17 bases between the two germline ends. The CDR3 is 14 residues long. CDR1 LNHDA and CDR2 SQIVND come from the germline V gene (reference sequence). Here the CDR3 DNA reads TGTGCCAGATTGGAACAGTGGGTAGAAGAGACCCAGTACTTC. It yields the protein CARLEQWVEETQYF.

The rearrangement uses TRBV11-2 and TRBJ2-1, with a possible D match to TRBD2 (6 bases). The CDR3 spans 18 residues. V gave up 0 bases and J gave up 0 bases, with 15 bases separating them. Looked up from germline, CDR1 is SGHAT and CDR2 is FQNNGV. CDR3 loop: CASSLDGGWGLSYNEQFF. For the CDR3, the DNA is TGTGCCAGCAGCTTAGATGGCGGTTGGGGACTCTCCTACAATGAGCAGTTCTTC.

CDR3 amino acids: CSATVNTEAFF. DNA for the CDR3: TGCAGTGCTACTGTAAACACTGAAGCTTTCTTT. V is TRBV20-1 and J is TRBJ1-1; no clear D. The germline V and J ends were trimmed by 4 bases and 2 bases, with 5 bases remaining between them. This CDR3 has 11 residues. CDR1 is DFQATT, CDR2 SNEGSKA, per germline (reference sequence).

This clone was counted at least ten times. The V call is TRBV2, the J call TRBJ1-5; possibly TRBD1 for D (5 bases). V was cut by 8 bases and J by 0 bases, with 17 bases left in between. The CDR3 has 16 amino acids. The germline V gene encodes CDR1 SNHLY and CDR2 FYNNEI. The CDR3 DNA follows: TGTGCCAGCTCGCTATCCACGGGGGTTAGCAATCAGCCCCAGCATTTT. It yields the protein CASSLSTGVSNQPQHF.

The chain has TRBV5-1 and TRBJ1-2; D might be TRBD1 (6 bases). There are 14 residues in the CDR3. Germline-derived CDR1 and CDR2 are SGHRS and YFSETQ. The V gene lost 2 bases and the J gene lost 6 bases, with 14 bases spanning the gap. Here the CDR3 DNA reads TGCGCCAGCAGCTTAGGGGGACCAGGGGATGGCTACACCTTC. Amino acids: CASSLGGPGDGYTF.

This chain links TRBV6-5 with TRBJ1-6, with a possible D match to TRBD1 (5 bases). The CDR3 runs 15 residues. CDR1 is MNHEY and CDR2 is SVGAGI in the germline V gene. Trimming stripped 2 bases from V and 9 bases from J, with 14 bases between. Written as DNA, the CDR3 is TGTGCCAGCAGTTACAGTGCAGGGTCAAGTTCACCCCTCCACTTT. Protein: CASSYSAGSSSPLHF.

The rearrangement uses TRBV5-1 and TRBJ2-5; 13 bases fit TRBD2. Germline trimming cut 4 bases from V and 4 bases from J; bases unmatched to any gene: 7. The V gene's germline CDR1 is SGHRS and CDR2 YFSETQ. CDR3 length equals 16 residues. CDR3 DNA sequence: TGCGCCAGCAGCACGGGACTAGCGGGAATCACAGAGACCCAGTACTTC. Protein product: CASSTGLAGITETQYF.

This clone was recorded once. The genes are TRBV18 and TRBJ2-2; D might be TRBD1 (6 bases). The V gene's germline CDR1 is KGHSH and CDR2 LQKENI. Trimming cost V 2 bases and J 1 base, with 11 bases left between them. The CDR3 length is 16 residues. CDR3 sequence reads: CASSPFEQGNTGELFF. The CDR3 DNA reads TGTGCCAGCTCACCATTTGAACAGGGGAACACCGGGGAGCTGTTTTTT.

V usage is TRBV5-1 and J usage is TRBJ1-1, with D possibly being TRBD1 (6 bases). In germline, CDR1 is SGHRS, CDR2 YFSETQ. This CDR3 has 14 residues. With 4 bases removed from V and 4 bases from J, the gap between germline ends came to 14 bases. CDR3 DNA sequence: TGCGCCAGCAGCCTGACAGGAATCGGCACTGAAGCTTTCTTT. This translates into CASSLTGIGTEAFF.

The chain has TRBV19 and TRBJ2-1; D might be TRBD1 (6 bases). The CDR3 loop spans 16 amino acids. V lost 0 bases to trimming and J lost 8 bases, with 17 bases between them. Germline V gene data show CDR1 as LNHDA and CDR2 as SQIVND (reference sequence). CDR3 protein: CASSIDGPGEGDEQFF. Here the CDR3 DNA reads TGTGCCAGTAGTATAGATGGGCCAGGGGAAGGCGATGAGCAGTTCTTC. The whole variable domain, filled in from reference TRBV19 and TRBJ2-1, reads DGGITQSPKYLFRKEGQNVTLSCEQNLNHDAMYWYRQDPGQGLRLIYYSQIVNDFQKGDIAEGYSVSREKKESFPLTVTSAQKNPTAFYLCASSIDGPGEGDEQFFGPGTRLTVL.

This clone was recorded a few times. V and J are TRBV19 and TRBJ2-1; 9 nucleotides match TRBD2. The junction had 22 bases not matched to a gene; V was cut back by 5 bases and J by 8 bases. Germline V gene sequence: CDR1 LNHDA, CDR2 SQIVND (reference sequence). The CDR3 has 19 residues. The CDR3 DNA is TGTGCCAGTAGTCAATTCGCCATAAGACGGCGGGAGGGAAGGGATGAGCAGTTCTTC. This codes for CASSQFAIRRREGRDEQFF.

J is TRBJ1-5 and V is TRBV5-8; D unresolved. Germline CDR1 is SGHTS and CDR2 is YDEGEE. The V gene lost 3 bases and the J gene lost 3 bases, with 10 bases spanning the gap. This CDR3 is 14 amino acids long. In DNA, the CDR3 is TGTGCCAGCAGCTCCTACAGCCTCAATCAGCCCCAGCATTTT. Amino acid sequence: CASSSYSLNQPQHF.

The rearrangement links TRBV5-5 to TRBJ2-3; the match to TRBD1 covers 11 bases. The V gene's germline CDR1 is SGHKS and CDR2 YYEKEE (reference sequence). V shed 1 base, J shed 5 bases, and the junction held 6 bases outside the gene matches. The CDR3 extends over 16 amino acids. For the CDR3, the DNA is TGTGCCAGCAGCTTGTCGGGGACAGGGGGTATAGATACGCAGTATTTT. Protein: CASSLSGTGGIDTQYF. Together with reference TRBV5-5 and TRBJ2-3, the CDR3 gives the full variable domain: DAGVTQSPTHLIKTRGQQVTLRCSPISGHKSVSWYQQVLGQGPQFIFQYYEKEERGRGNFPDRFSARQFPNYSSELNVNALLLGDSALYLCASSLSGTGGIDTQYFGPGTRLTVL.

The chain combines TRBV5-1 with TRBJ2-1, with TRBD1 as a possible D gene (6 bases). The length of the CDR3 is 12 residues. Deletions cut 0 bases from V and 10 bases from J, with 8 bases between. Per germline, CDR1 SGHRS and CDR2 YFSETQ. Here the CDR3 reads CASSLVQGEQFF. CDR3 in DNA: TGCGCCAGCAGCTTGGTTCAGGGGGAGCAGTTCTTC. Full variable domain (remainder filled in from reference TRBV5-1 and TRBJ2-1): KAGVTQTPRYLIKTRGQQVTLSCSPISGHRSVSWYQQTPGQGLQFLFEYFSETQRNKGNFPGRFSGRQFSNSRSEMNVSTLELGDSALYLCASSLVQGEQFFGPGTRLTVL.

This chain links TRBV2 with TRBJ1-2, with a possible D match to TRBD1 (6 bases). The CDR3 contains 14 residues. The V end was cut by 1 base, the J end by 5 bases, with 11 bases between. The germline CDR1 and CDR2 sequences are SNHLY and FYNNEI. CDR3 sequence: CASSEVTGRYGYTF. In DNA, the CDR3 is TGTGCCAGCAGTGAAGTGACAGGCAGATATGGCTACACCTTC.